This TCR beta chain derives from a study of early T cells in non-severe SARS-CoV-2 infection. Study in general: Chains stayed unpaired after sequencing of bulk RNA from unsorted whole blood.

CDR1 and CDR2 from the germline V gene are SGDLS and YYNGEE. Trimming left V 5 bases short and J 9 bases short, with 15 bases between. CDR3 size: 14 residues. Unique molecular identifiers tagged individual cDNA molecules. TCRdb recomputed calls from the 5' RACE reads with MiXCR, one row per CDR3 protein. The data hold tens of thousands of distinct CDR3 sequences, with over 4.5% observed a single time. General study results and limits: VDJdb matching skewed toward anti-spike CD8 responses, missing private and CD4 specificities.

This clonotype has just a few counts. Its target is unknown. This clonotype was obtained from an adult who was a healthcare worker with PCR-confirmed SARS-CoV-2 infection or an uninfected control (not recorded which). Sequencing input: whole blood. The chain has TRBV9 and TRBJ1-6; possibly TRBD1 for D (5 bases). The CDR3 coding sequence is TGTGCCAGCAGTTCGGGACGGGGATTTTCACCCCTCCACTTT. Its protein is CASSSGRGFSPLHF.